Following are 16 T cell receptor beta chains from one sample sequenced in a study of shared clonotypes between healthy human individuals (dated by TCRdb to 2018 to 2021). CD8 naive samples were CD45RO-negative cells positively selected for CCR7, giving a CD45RA+CCR7+ population that excluded TemRA cells. The library was generated by the immunoSEQ multiplex PCR assay. The source is immuneACCESS, and TCRdb retained only in-frame sequences with V and J called. Part of the clones is not carried over; for the studies checked, unresolved V genes explain less than half of this, and the remainder is unexplained. The sample table holds around 610,000 clones, of which roughly 96% were seen once. About 0.12% of the sample is in the top ten clones. The sample taken for sequencing was naive CD8+ T cells sorted from blood. The cell subset or site label here, explained by the study, means: CD45RA+CCR7+. The receptors here all came from a woman in her twenties or thirties in good health.

The CDR3 bases are TGTGCCAGCAGTAGGGGAATAGCGGGGGACTACAATGAGCAGTTCTTC. It codes for CASSRGIAGDYNEQFF. The V gene is TRBV5-6, the J gene TRBJ2-1; TRBD2 aligns across 9 bases. Germline V gene lookup returns CDR1 SGHDT and CDR2 YYEEEE. The CDR3 runs to 16 residues. The V gene end was trimmed by 5 bases and the J gene end by 3 bases; junction bases not matched to a gene: 9.

The V gene is TRBV28, the J gene TRBJ1-4; TRBD1 matches 7 bases. The CDR3 length is 18 residues. V was pared by 2 bases and J by 8 bases, with 17 bases of the junction left unmatched. Germline CDR1 and CDR2: MDHEN and SYDVKM. CDR3 sequence reads: CASSLRILTTGSDEKLFF. DNA for the CDR3: TGTGCCAGCAGTTTACGAATTTTGACGACAGGGAGCGACGAAAAACTGTTTTTT.

The chain combines TRBV30 with TRBJ1-1; D is undetermined. CDR1 is GTSNPN and CDR2 is SVGIG in the germline V gene (reference sequence). Deletions cut 5 bases from V and 7 bases from J, with 11 bases between. The CDR3 is 11 amino acids. The CDR3 spells CAWGRLDEAFF. The CDR3 DNA follows: TGTGCCTGGGGACGCCTAGATGAAGCTTTCTTT.

The rearrangement joins TRBV6-1 to TRBJ2-7; perhaps D is TRBD1 or TRBD2 (6 bases each). CDR1 MNHNS and CDR2 SASEGT come from the germline V gene. The V and J ends lost 0 bases and 6 bases respectively, with 18 bases between them. The CDR3 runs to 16 residues. CDR3 sequence reads: CASSEASGASFSEQYF. CDR3 coding DNA: TGTGCCAGCAGTGAAGCGTCGGGGGCGTCTTTTAGCGAGCAGTACTTC.

The chain carries TRBV27 and TRBJ1-2; unclear D gene. With 2 bases removed from V and 8 bases from J, the gap between germline ends came to 18 bases. The germline V gene encodes CDR1 MNHEY and CDR2 SMNVEV (reference sequence). The CDR3 extends over 15 amino acids. The CDR3 reads CASSLTLGLTRGYTF. CDR3 nucleotide sequence: TGTGCCAGCAGTTTAACTCTTGGGCTTACTCGGGGCTACACCTTC.

The genes are TRBV29-1 and TRBJ1-2; no reliable D call. The length of the CDR3 is 12 residues. Germline loops: CDR1 SQVTM, CDR2 ANQGSEA. V shed 2 bases and J shed 6 bases, with 10 bases lying between them. This chain's CDR3 is CSVEYETNGYTF. The CDR3 region has the DNA TGCAGCGTTGAATACGAAACCAATGGCTACACCTTC.

V and J are TRBV19 and TRBJ1-1, with D maybe TRBD1 (5 bases). Per the germline V gene, CDR1 is LNHDA and CDR2 is SQIVND (reference sequence). The CDR3 consists of 16 residues. The germline V and J ends were trimmed by 5 bases and 2 bases, with 18 bases remaining between them. The CDR3 region is CASSDRWGGANTEAFF. Written as DNA, the CDR3 is TGTGCCAGTAGTGACCGTTGGGGAGGGGCAAACACTGAAGCTTTCTTT.

The gene calls are TRBV6-1 and TRBJ1-2; D ambiguous. The CDR3 is made up of 15 amino acids. V dropped 8 bases and J dropped 4 bases, with 20 bases sitting between them. The germline V gene has CDR1 MNHNS and CDR2 SASEGT. The CDR3 here is CASSDTHTVLYGYTF. CDR3 DNA: TGTGCCAGCTCCGACACACACACGGTCCTCTATGGCTACACCTTC.

The chain carries TRBV29-1 and TRBJ1-2, with 10 nucleotides matching TRBD1. Per the germline V gene, CDR1 is SQVTM and CDR2 is ANQGSEA. The CDR3 length is 13 residues. Trimming at V came to 7 bases and at J to 7 bases, leaving 9 bases not matched to a gene. The CDR3 here is CSAWTGGTSGYTF. The CDR3 DNA is TGCAGCGCGTGGACAGGGGGTACCTCTGGCTACACCTTC.

The chain joins TRBV30 to TRBJ2-1; 12 bases are shared with TRBD2. The CDR3 covers 15 residues. V lost 6 bases to trimming and J lost 3 bases; unmatched junction nucleotides: 6. The germline V gene encodes CDR1 GTSNPN and CDR2 SVGIG (reference sequence). The CDR3 bases are TGTGCCTGCAGACTAGCGGGAGTACTCTACAATGAGCAGTTCTTC. Residues: CACRLAGVLYNEQFF.

The chain carries TRBV9 and TRBJ2-5, with a possible D match to TRBD2 (6 bases). The CDR3 length is 15 residues. Germline V gives CDR1 SGDLS, CDR2 YYNGEE. Trimming took off 2 bases at V and 5 bases at J, with 16 bases between the two ends. Here the CDR3 reads CASSVEGRGGETQYF. The DNA of the CDR3 is TGTGCCAGCAGCGTGGAAGGAAGGGGAGGTGAGACCCAGTACTTC.

This clone was counted between two and nine times. The chain links TRBV28 to TRBJ1-5, with 8 bases matching TRBD1. The CDR3 length is 15 residues. The V gene's germline CDR1 is MDHEN and CDR2 SYDVKM. Trimming at V came to 4 bases and at J to 6 bases, leaving 8 bases not matched to a gene. In DNA, the CDR3 is TGTGCCAGCAGTTGGGGACAGGTGACCCCTCAGCCCCAGCATTTT. Translation gives CASSWGQVTPQPQHF.

The table lists this clone with a count of one. The rearrangement uses TRBV7-2 and TRBJ2-5, with D possibly being TRBD2 (6 bases). TRBJ2-7 explains the end of the DNA better; the J call may be wrong. The CDR3 totals 14 residues. CDR1 is SGHTA and CDR2 is FQGNSA in the germline V gene. The CDR3 protein is CASSPTTSSYEQYF. The CDR3 region has the DNA TGTGCCAGCAGCCCGACGACTAGCTCCTACGAGCAGTACTTC.

The CDR3 coding sequence is TGTGCCAGCAGCTTAGGGGCTTATAGCCCAGGTCCCTACAATGAGCAGTTCTTC. It specifies CASSLGAYSPGPYNEQFF. The chain employs TRBV7-8 and TRBJ2-1, with D unclear. The CDR3 extends over 18 amino acids. The ends were cut back, 1 base at V and 2 bases at J, with 18 bases in the middle. CDR1 and CDR2 from the germline V gene are SGHVS and FQNEAQ.

J is TRBJ2-2 and V is TRBV28; 9 bases align to TRBD1. J lost 5 bases, V lost 4 bases, and 5 bases had no gene match. Per germline, CDR1 MDHEN and CDR2 SYDVKM. CDR3 size: 15 residues. CDR3 coding DNA: TGTGCCAGCAGTTGGGGGACAGGGATGACCGGGGAGCTGTTTTTT. Translating gives CASSWGTGMTGELFF.

The chain joins TRBV2 to TRBJ1-5, with 7 bases fitting TRBD1. From germline, CDR1 is SNHLY and CDR2 FYNNEI. This CDR3 is built from 15 residues. V shed 8 bases, J shed 0 bases, and the junction held 7 bases outside the gene matches. The CDR3 nucleotides read TGTGCCAGCTCCCTAGGGGGCCATAGCAATCAGCCCCAGCATTTT. It encodes CASSLGGHSNQPQHF.